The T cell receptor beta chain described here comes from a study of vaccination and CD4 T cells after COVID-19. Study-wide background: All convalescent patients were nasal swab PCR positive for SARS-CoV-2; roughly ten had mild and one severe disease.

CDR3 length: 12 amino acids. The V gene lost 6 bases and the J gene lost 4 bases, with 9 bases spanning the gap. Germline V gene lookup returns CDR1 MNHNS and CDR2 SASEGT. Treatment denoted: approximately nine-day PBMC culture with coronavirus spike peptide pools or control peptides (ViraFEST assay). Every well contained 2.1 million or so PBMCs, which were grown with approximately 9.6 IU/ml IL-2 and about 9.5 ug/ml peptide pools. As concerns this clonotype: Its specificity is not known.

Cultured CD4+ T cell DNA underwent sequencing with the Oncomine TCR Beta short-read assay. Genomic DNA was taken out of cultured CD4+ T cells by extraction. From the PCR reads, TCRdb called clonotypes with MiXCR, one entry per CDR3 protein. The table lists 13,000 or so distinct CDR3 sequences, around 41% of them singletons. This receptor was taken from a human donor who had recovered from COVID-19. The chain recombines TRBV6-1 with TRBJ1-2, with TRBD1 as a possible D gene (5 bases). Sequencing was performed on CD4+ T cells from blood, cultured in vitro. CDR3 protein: CASRQDLYGYTF. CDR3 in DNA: TGTGCCAGCAGACAGGACCTCTATGGCTACACCTTC.